These 11 T cell receptor beta chains came from one sample sequenced in a study of T cells after yellow fever vaccination. From the 5' RACE reads, TCRdb called clonotypes with MiXCR, one entry per CDR3 protein. The sample records about 320,000 distinct CDR3 sequences, 4% to 5.5% being singletons. This specimen consisted of PBMCs, obtained 15 days after the yellow fever booster vaccination. All receptors come from a man younger than 35 who received the YFV17D yellow fever vaccine.

This clonotype was counted ten times or more. V gene TRBV7-3 combines with J gene TRBJ2-5; perhaps TRBD2 as D (6 bases). Germline loops: CDR1 SGHTA, CDR2 FQGTGA. The CDR3 totals 15 residues. Trimming removed 2 bases from V and 5 bases from J, with 15 bases in between. Here the CDR3 DNA reads TGTGCCAGCAGCTTAGGAGATCGGGGGTTGGAGACCCAGTACTTC. Translated: CASSLGDRGLETQYF.

This clonotype was detected a few times. The chain has TRBV2 and TRBJ2-7; perhaps TRBD2 as D (5 bases). The CDR3 contains 13 residues. Germline-derived CDR1 and CDR2 are SNHLY and FYNNEI. Trimming shortened V by 7 bases and J by 6 bases, and 16 bases separated the two germline ends. The chain's CDR3 is CASTLDGGGEQYV. Written as DNA, the CDR3 is TGTGCCAGCACCCTGGACGGAGGCGGCGAGCAGTACGTC.

This clonotype occurred many times. The chain combines TRBV6-2 or TRBV6-3 with TRBJ2-1; D is unresolved. This CDR3 has 12 residues. V shed 0 bases and J shed 7 bases, with 4 bases lying between them. Germline loops: CDR1 MNHEY, CDR2 SVGEGT. In nucleotides, the CDR3 is TGTGCCAGCAGTTACTCGACGAATGAGCAGTTCTTC. Translation gives CASSYSTNEQFF.

This clonotype was seen only a few times. The chain recombines TRBV5-1 with TRBJ2-2; tentative D call: TRBD2 (5 bases). The CDR3 loop spans 12 amino acids. Deletions cut 4 bases from V and 6 bases from J, with 7 bases between. In germline, CDR1 is SGHRS, CDR2 YFSETQ. CDR3 sequence: CASSGGPGELFF. The CDR3 nucleotides read TGCGCCAGCAGCGGAGGTCCCGGGGAGCTGTTTTTT. The full variable domain, in which reference TRBV5-1 and TRBJ2-2 provide the parts outside the CDR3, is KAGVTQTPRYLIKTRGQQVTLSCSPISGHRSVSWYQQTPGQGLQFLFEYFSETQRNKGNFPGRFSGRQFSNSRSEMNVSTLELGDSALYLCASSGGPGELFFGEGSRLTVL.

This clonotype was counted between two and nine times. The CDR3 sequence is CASSLEAANTGELFF. The CDR3, as DNA: TGTGCCAGCAGCTTGGAAGCGGCGAACACCGGGGAGCTGTTTTTT. The V gene is TRBV5-5, the J gene TRBJ2-2; tentative D call: TRBD2 (5 bases). This CDR3 region has 15 residues. In germline, CDR1 is SGHKS, CDR2 YYEKEE (reference sequence). With 0 bases removed from V and 0 bases from J, the gap between germline ends came to 6 bases.

This clonotype was counted ten times or more. V gene TRBV7-9 combines with J gene TRBJ1-5; 11 positions match TRBD1. The trim removed 5 bases at V and 9 bases at J, leaving 6 bases unmatched. The CDR3 extends over 14 amino acids. Germline CDR1 reads SEHNR; CDR2 reads FQNEAQ (reference sequence). CDR3 region: CASSPGQGEAPQHF. CDR3 in DNA: TGTGCCAGCAGCCCGGGACAGGGGGAAGCGCCCCAGCATTTT.

There are many counts of this clonotype. CDR3 sequence (DNA): TGCAGTGCTAGCTTACCGAGGGGCTACTATAATTCACCCCTCCACTTT. Protein sequence: CSASLPRGYYNSPLHF. V is TRBV20-1 and J is TRBJ1-6; D is perhaps TRBD1 (5 bases). CDR1 and CDR2 from the germline V gene are DFQATT and SNEGSKA (reference sequence). The CDR3 extends over 16 amino acids. Trimming removed 3 bases from V and 3 bases from J, with 15 bases in between.

This clonotype was recorded at least ten times. The V gene is TRBV29-1, the J gene TRBJ2-7; D not resolved. With 5 bases removed from V and 3 bases from J, the gap between germline ends came to 11 bases. The germline V gene has CDR1 SQVTM and CDR2 ANQGSEA. This CDR3 is built from 12 residues. CDR3 DNA sequence: TGCAGCGTTAACAGTGTTAGCTACGAGCAGTACTTC. The encoded protein is CSVNSVSYEQYF.

This clonotype has more than one count but fewer than ten. This chain links TRBV9 with TRBJ2-3, with TRBD2 matching 8 bases. The CDR3 runs 15 residues. With 2 bases clipped from V and 0 bases from J, the junction kept 2 bases outside the gene matches. Looked up from germline, CDR1 is SGDLS and CDR2 is YYNGEE. CDR3 in DNA: TGTGCCAGCAGCGTTATAGCGGGGAGCACAGATACGCAGTATTTT. Its translation is CASSVIAGSTDTQYF.

Ten or more counts support this clonotype. The chain recombines TRBV20-1 with TRBJ1-3, with unresolved D. Germline CDR1 reads DFQATT; CDR2 reads SNEGSKA (reference sequence). Trimming stripped 6 bases from V and 0 bases from J, with 9 bases between. The CDR3 is 13 residues long. This CDR3 reads CSAADGSGNTIYF. As DNA, the CDR3 is TGCAGTGCAGCTGACGGCTCTGGAAACACCATATATTTT.

This clonotype was seen more than once but under ten times. V and J are TRBV11-2 and TRBJ2-1; D unclear. The CDR3 is 12 residues long. Germline lookup yields CDR1 SGHAT and CDR2 FQNNGV. Trimming removed 5 bases at V and 13 bases at J, with 15 bases between. CDR3 protein: CASSTTTYTQFF. CDR3 bases: TGTGCCAGCAGCACAACGACGTATACTCAGTTCTTC.